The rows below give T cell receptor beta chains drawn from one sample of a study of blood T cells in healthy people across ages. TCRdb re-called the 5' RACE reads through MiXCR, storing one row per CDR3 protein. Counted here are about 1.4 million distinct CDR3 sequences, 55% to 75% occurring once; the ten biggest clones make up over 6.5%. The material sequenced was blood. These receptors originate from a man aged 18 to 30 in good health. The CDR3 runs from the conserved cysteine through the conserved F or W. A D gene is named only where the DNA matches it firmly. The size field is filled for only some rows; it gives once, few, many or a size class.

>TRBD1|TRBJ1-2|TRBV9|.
TGTGCCAGCAGCGACCAGACAGGGGACTATGGCTACACCTTC
CASSDQTGDYGYTF
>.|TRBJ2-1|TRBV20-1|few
TGCAGTGCTAGAGATTTGGAGACCCAGTTCTTC
CSARDLETQFF
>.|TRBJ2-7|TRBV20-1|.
TGCAGTGCTGCACCGAGTGGCTCCTACGAGCAGTACTTC
CSAAPSGSYEQYF
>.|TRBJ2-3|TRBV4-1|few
TGCGCCAGCAGCCAAGTTCAAACCAACACGGGGGATACGCAGTATTTT
CASSQVQTNTGDTQYF
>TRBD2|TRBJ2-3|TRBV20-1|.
TGCAGTGCTAGGTACGGACTAGCGGGAGATACGCAGTATTTT
CSARYGLAGDTQYF
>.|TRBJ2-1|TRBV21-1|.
TGTGCCAGCAGCAAATTAAGGTCTAGCGGGATTAGGTATGAGCAGTTCTTC
CASSKLRSSGIRYEQFF
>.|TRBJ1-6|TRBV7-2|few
TGTGCCAGCAGCTTAGGAACCCTCCACTTT
CASSLGTLHF
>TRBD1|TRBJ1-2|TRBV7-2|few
TGTGCCAGCAGCAACAAGACAGGGTGGGGTGGCTACACCTTC
CASSNKTGWGGYTF
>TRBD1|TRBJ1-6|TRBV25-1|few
TGTGCCAGCAGGACGACAGGGATTCTAAATTCACCCCTCCACTTT
CASRTTGILNSPLHF
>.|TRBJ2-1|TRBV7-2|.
TGTGCCAGCAGCTTAGTCGGTAGCGAACCGCATTACAATGAGCAGTTCTTC
CASSLVGSEPHYNEQFF
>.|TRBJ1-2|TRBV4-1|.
TGCGCCAGCAGCCAAGGGTCGGCAAACTATGGCTACACCTTC
CASSQGSANYGYTF
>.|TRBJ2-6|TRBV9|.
TGTGCCAGCAGCACGGGGAACTCCGGGGCCAACGTCCTGACTTTC
CASSTGNSGANVLTF
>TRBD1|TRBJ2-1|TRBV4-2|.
TGTGCCAGCAGCCAGGCAGACAGGGCCTATGAGCAGTTCTTC
CASSQADRAYEQFF
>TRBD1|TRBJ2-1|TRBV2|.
TGTGCCAAAGGGGGGACAGGGAACAATGAGCAGTTCTTC
CAKGGTGNNEQFF
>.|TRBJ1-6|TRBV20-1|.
TGCAGTGCTAGATCCCAGGCGAATTCACCCCTCCACTTT
CSARSQANSPLHF
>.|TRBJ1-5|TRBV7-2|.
TGTGCCAGCAGCGGAGACGGGTCTTTCAATCAGCCCCAGCATTTT
CASSGDGSFNQPQHF
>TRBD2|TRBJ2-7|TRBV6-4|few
TGTGCCAGCAGTGAGTTAGCGGGAGGATACGAGCAGTACTTC
CASSELAGGYEQYF
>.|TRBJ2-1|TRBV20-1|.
TGCAGTGCTAGTGCGGCGTACAATGAGCAGTTCTTC
CSASAAYNEQFF
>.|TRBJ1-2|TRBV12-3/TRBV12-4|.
TGTGCCAGCAGTTGGAGGGGGGCGTATGGCTACACCTTC
CASSWRGAYGYTF
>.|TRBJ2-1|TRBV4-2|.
TGTGCCAGCAGCCGAGAAGACGGTTTCAATGAGCAGTTCTTC
CASSREDGFNEQFF
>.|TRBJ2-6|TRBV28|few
TGTGCCAGCAGTTTACACGGGGGAGGTGCTGGGGCCAACGTCCTGACTTTC
CASSLHGGGAGANVLTF
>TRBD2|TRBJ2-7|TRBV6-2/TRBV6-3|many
TGTGCCAGCAGTCACGACGGCGGGGGGTACTACGAGCAGTACTTC
CASSHDGGGYYEQYF